The rows below give T cell receptor beta chains drawn from one sample of a study of beta chain features in type 1 diabetes. TCRdb's table, derived via immunoSEQ multiplex PCR, lists solely in-frame clones and lacks some. The repertoire includes roughly 230,000 clones, 7.5% to 10% of them detected once, and about 0.037% sits in the top ten. Sequences were obtained from naive CD4+ T cells from blood. The receptors stem from a woman younger than 30 in good health. Both conserved end residues are part of each CDR3. Fields, in order: J gene, CDR3 length, V gene, D gene, clone size, CDR3 DNA, CDR3 protein. A D gene is named only where the DNA matches it firmly. Clone size, where shown, is once, few, many, or a class for clones that have expanded.

j_call: TRBJ2-7
cdr3_length: 14
v_call: TRBV7-9
d_call: TRBD1
clone_size: NA
cdr3_nt: TGTGCCAGCAGCTTAACAGGGGGTTCCTACGAGCAGTACTTC
cdr3_aa: CASSLTGGSYEQYF

j_call: TRBJ1-2
cdr3_length: 13
v_call: TRBV28
d_call: NA
clone_size: NA
cdr3_nt: TGTGCCAGCAGTTCCCCCAGCGGTGGCGGCTACACCTTC
cdr3_aa: CASSSPSGGGYTF

j_call: TRBJ2-7
cdr3_length: 11
v_call: TRBV6-5
d_call: NA
clone_size: NA
cdr3_nt: TGTGCCAGCAGTTCAAACTACGAGCAGTACTTC
cdr3_aa: CASSSNYEQYF

j_call: TRBJ2-5
cdr3_length: 14
v_call: TRBV29-1
d_call: TRBD2
clone_size: NA
cdr3_nt: TGCAGCGCCGGGGGGGGAAGTGGCGAAGAGACCCAGTACTTC
cdr3_aa: CSAGGGSGEETQYF

j_call: TRBJ1-5
cdr3_length: 14
v_call: TRBV12-5
d_call: TRBD1
clone_size: few
cdr3_nt: TGTGCTAGTGGTCCCACAGGGGGGGACGGGGCCCAGCATTTT
cdr3_aa: CASGPTGGDGAQHF

j_call: TRBJ2-7
cdr3_length: 14
v_call: TRBV4-1
d_call: NA
clone_size: few
cdr3_nt: TGCGCCAGCAGCCAAGATCCAGATGGAAGCGGCCAGTACTTC
cdr3_aa: CASSQDPDGSGQYF

j_call: TRBJ1-2
cdr3_length: 13
v_call: TRBV19
d_call: NA
clone_size: few
cdr3_nt: TGTGCCAGTAGTATAGATCGTTCCTATGGCTACACCTTC
cdr3_aa: CASSIDRSYGYTF

j_call: TRBJ1-2
cdr3_length: 14
v_call: TRBV7-9
d_call: TRBD1
clone_size: NA
cdr3_nt: TGTGCCAGCAGCTTCGGTCAGGGGGACTATGGCTACACCTTC
cdr3_aa: CASSFGQGDYGYTF

j_call: TRBJ2-7
cdr3_length: 13
v_call: TRBV5-1
d_call: NA
clone_size: NA
cdr3_nt: TGCGCCAGCAGCAAGGACAGTTCCTACGAGCAGTACTTC
cdr3_aa: CASSKDSSYEQYF

j_call: TRBJ1-5
cdr3_length: 16
v_call: TRBV7-8
d_call: TRBD1
clone_size: few
cdr3_nt: TGTGCCAGCAGCTCCCGGACAGGACCTAGCAATCAGCCCCAGCATTTT
cdr3_aa: CASSSRTGPSNQPQHF

j_call: TRBJ2-2
cdr3_length: 16
v_call: TRBV2
d_call: NA
clone_size: NA
cdr3_nt: TGTGCCAGCAGTGCCCGGGAACACGCGAACACCGGGGAGCTGTTTTTT
cdr3_aa: CASSAREHANTGELFF

j_call: TRBJ1-1
cdr3_length: 14
v_call: TRBV13
d_call: NA
clone_size: few
cdr3_nt: TGTGCCAGCACCTTCGACAGAATGAACACTGAAGCTTTCTTT
cdr3_aa: CASTFDRMNTEAFF

j_call: TRBJ1-4
cdr3_length: 14
v_call: TRBV7-9
d_call: NA
clone_size: NA
cdr3_nt: TGTGCCAGCAGCTTACTAAATAGTAATGAAAAACTGTTTTTT
cdr3_aa: CASSLLNSNEKLFF

j_call: TRBJ2-3
cdr3_length: 14
v_call: TRBV18
d_call: NA
clone_size: many
cdr3_nt: TGTGCCAGCTCACGGGAGAGTGGCACAGATACGCAGTATTTT
cdr3_aa: CASSRESGTDTQYF

j_call: TRBJ2-3
cdr3_length: 16
v_call: TRBV15
d_call: NA
clone_size: NA
cdr3_nt: TGTGCCACCAGCAGAGATCAGACAGGCCCGACAGATACGCAGTATTTT
cdr3_aa: CATSRDQTGPTDTQYF

j_call: TRBJ2-7
cdr3_length: 11
v_call: TRBV30
d_call: NA
clone_size: many
cdr3_nt: TGTGCCTGGAGTGCCGCGTACGAGCAGTACTTC
cdr3_aa: CAWSAAYEQYF

j_call: TRBJ2-1
cdr3_length: 13
v_call: TRBV2
d_call: TRBD1
clone_size: few
cdr3_nt: TGTGCCAGCAGTGAACGCAGGGGGAATGAGCAGTTCTTC
cdr3_aa: CASSERRGNEQFF

j_call: TRBJ2-5
cdr3_length: 15
v_call: TRBV11-2
d_call: NA
clone_size: many
cdr3_nt: TGTGCCAGCAGTCCAAGCCACGGTCACCAAGAGACCCAGTACTTC
cdr3_aa: CASSPSHGHQETQYF

j_call: TRBJ2-3
cdr3_length: 16
v_call: TRBV5-1
d_call: TRBD2
clone_size: NA
cdr3_nt: TGCGCCAGCAGCTTGTTGACTAGCGGGGCCACAGATACGCAGTATTTT
cdr3_aa: CASSLLTSGATDTQYF

j_call: TRBJ2-3
cdr3_length: 16
v_call: TRBV5-1
d_call: TRBD2
clone_size: few
cdr3_nt: TGCGCCAGCAGCCCGTTCCCGGGACTACGCACAGATACGCAGTATTTT
cdr3_aa: CASSPFPGLRTDTQYF

j_call: TRBJ1-4
cdr3_length: 16
v_call: TRBV4-2
d_call: TRBD1
clone_size: NA
cdr3_nt: TGTGCCAGCAGCCAAGGCACCGGGACAGTAAATGAAAAACTGTTTTTT
cdr3_aa: CASSQGTGTVNEKLFF

j_call: TRBJ2-6
cdr3_length: 19
v_call: TRBV7-9
d_call: TRBD1
clone_size: few
cdr3_nt: TGTGCCAGCAGCTTAGCGGGGACAGGGGTTGGCTCTGGGGCCAACGTCCTGACTTTC
cdr3_aa: CASSLAGTGVGSGANVLTF

j_call: TRBJ2-3
cdr3_length: 14
v_call: TRBV5-6
d_call: NA
clone_size: few
cdr3_nt: TGTGCCAGCAGCGGGGGCCCCGCCCTGGATACGCAGTATTTT
cdr3_aa: CASSGGPALDTQYF

j_call: TRBJ2-4
cdr3_length: 16
v_call: TRBV28
d_call: TRBD1
clone_size: NA
cdr3_nt: TGTGCCAGCAGTTTAGGGACAGGGCTAGCCAAAAACATTCAGTACTTC
cdr3_aa: CASSLGTGLAKNIQYF

j_call: TRBJ2-5
cdr3_length: 15
v_call: TRBV5-1
d_call: TRBD2
clone_size: few
cdr3_nt: TGCGCCAGCAGCCTAGTAGCGGGGAGCCAAGAGACCCAGTACTTC
cdr3_aa: CASSLVAGSQETQYF

j_call: TRBJ1-1
cdr3_length: 16
v_call: TRBV7-9
d_call: NA
clone_size: few
cdr3_nt: TGTGCCAGCAGCTTACTTTCAGGGGCCCTGAACACTGAAGCTTTCTTT
cdr3_aa: CASSLLSGALNTEAFF

j_call: TRBJ2-3
cdr3_length: 17
v_call: TRBV4-2
d_call: TRBD2
clone_size: NA
cdr3_nt: TGTGCCAGCAGCCAAGACGACTTTAGCGGGTCCCCAGATACGCAGTATTTT
cdr3_aa: CASSQDDFSGSPDTQYF

j_call: TRBJ1-2
cdr3_length: 14
v_call: TRBV7-2
d_call: NA
clone_size: few
cdr3_nt: TGTGCCAGCAGCTTCGGACAGAGGAGCTATGGCTACACCTTC
cdr3_aa: CASSFGQRSYGYTF

j_call: TRBJ1-1
cdr3_length: 13
v_call: TRBV29-1
d_call: TRBD1
clone_size: few
cdr3_nt: TGCAGCGTGAAACAGGGGGCCCGGACTGAAGCTTTCTTT
cdr3_aa: CSVKQGARTEAFF

j_call: TRBJ2-7
cdr3_length: 15
v_call: TRBV5-4
d_call: NA
clone_size: few
cdr3_nt: TGTGCCAGCAGCCCACTTCAGGGGAAAAGCCACGAGCAGTACTTC
cdr3_aa: CASSPLQGKSHEQYF

j_call: TRBJ2-7
cdr3_length: 13
v_call: TRBV10-3
d_call: NA
clone_size: NA
cdr3_nt: TGTGCCACGAGAAAGACAGGCTCCTACGAGCAGTACTTC
cdr3_aa: CATRKTGSYEQYF

j_call: TRBJ1-1
cdr3_length: 14
v_call: TRBV6-5
d_call: NA
clone_size: few
cdr3_nt: TGTGCCAGCAGTCCTTCTTTAGGGGGAACTGAAGCTTTCTTT
cdr3_aa: CASSPSLGGTEAFF

j_call: TRBJ2-1
cdr3_length: 16
v_call: TRBV5-1
d_call: TRBD1
clone_size: NA
cdr3_nt: TGCGCCAGCAGCCTAGGCGGGACAGGGCTCTACAATGAGCAGTTCTTC
cdr3_aa: CASSLGGTGLYNEQFF

j_call: TRBJ1-5
cdr3_length: 14
v_call: TRBV7-8
d_call: TRBD1
clone_size: few
cdr3_nt: TGTGCCAGCAGCCAAAGGGGACAGGGTCAGCCCCAGCATTTT
cdr3_aa: CASSQRGQGQPQHF

j_call: TRBJ2-1
cdr3_length: 13
v_call: TRBV5-4
d_call: NA
clone_size: few
cdr3_nt: TGTGCCAGCAGCTTAGCAGGAGGCAATGAGCAGTTCTTC
cdr3_aa: CASSLAGGNEQFF

j_call: TRBJ1-5
cdr3_length: 14
v_call: TRBV30
d_call: TRBD1
clone_size: NA
cdr3_nt: TGTGCCTGGAGTGTAGGGGGCCCAAATCAGCCCCAGCATTTT
cdr3_aa: CAWSVGGPNQPQHF

j_call: TRBJ1-1
cdr3_length: 15
v_call: TRBV5-1
d_call: NA
clone_size: NA
cdr3_nt: TGCGCCAGCAGCTTGGGGCCAGGTTCGAACACTGAAGCTTTCTTT
cdr3_aa: CASSLGPGSNTEAFF

j_call: TRBJ1-5
cdr3_length: 13
v_call: TRBV2
d_call: TRBD1
clone_size: NA
cdr3_nt: TGTGCCAGCCAGGCGGGACAGGGTCAGCCCCAGCATTTT
cdr3_aa: CASQAGQGQPQHF

j_call: TRBJ1-5
cdr3_length: 15
v_call: TRBV7-9
d_call: TRBD1
clone_size: NA
cdr3_nt: TGTGCCAGCAGCTTAGGGGACAGCAGAAATCAGCCCCAGCATTTT
cdr3_aa: CASSLGDSRNQPQHF

j_call: TRBJ2-7
cdr3_length: 13
v_call: TRBV6-1
d_call: NA
clone_size: NA
cdr3_nt: TGTGCCAGCAGTGACGGGGTTGTCTACGAGCAGTACTTC
cdr3_aa: CASSDGVVYEQYF

j_call: TRBJ1-2
cdr3_length: 16
v_call: TRBV4-1
d_call: TRBD1
clone_size: NA
cdr3_nt: TGCGCCAGCAGCCAAGATATATCAGGGGGGATTCTTAGCTACACCTTC
cdr3_aa: CASSQDISGGILSYTF

j_call: TRBJ1-1
cdr3_length: 12
v_call: TRBV4-2
d_call: NA
clone_size: few
cdr3_nt: TGTGCCAGCAGCCGCGAGGGCACTGAAGCTTTCTTT
cdr3_aa: CASSREGTEAFF

j_call: TRBJ1-1
cdr3_length: 13
v_call: TRBV5-1
d_call: NA
clone_size: few
cdr3_nt: TGCGCCAGCAGCTTGGCGGTTCGGTCTGAAGCTTTCTTT
cdr3_aa: CASSLAVRSEAFF

j_call: TRBJ2-1
cdr3_length: 13
v_call: TRBV5-1
d_call: TRBD2
clone_size: NA
cdr3_nt: TGCGCCAGCAGCCCTGGACTAGCGGGAGTTAAGTTCTTC
cdr3_aa: CASSPGLAGVKFF

j_call: TRBJ2-3
cdr3_length: 15
v_call: TRBV7-9
d_call: TRBD2
clone_size: many
cdr3_nt: TGTGCCAGCAGCCCCGGGACTAGCCTTACAGATACGCAGTATTTT
cdr3_aa: CASSPGTSLTDTQYF

j_call: TRBJ2-7
cdr3_length: 11
v_call: TRBV29-1
d_call: NA
clone_size: few
cdr3_nt: TGCAGCGTTATATCGGGGTACGAGCAGTACTTC
cdr3_aa: CSVISGYEQYF

j_call: TRBJ2-1
cdr3_length: 16
v_call: TRBV9
d_call: NA
clone_size: NA
cdr3_nt: TGTGCCAGCAGCGTAGGGTGGACTGGGATTTACGATGAGCAGTTCTTC
cdr3_aa: CASSVGWTGIYDEQFF

j_call: TRBJ1-3
cdr3_length: 11
v_call: TRBV29-1
d_call: NA
clone_size: NA
cdr3_nt: TGCAGCGTTGAGAGTGGAAACACCATATATTTT
cdr3_aa: CSVESGNTIYF

j_call: TRBJ1-1
cdr3_length: 14
v_call: TRBV7-9
d_call: NA
clone_size: NA
cdr3_nt: TGTGCCAGCAGCTCGTGGGGGGGGCCACCTGAAGCTTTCTTT
cdr3_aa: CASSSWGGPPEAFF

j_call: TRBJ1-2
cdr3_length: 13
v_call: TRBV6-5
d_call: TRBD1
clone_size: NA
cdr3_nt: TGTGCCAGCAGCATGGGACAGAACTATGGCTACACCTTC
cdr3_aa: CASSMGQNYGYTF

j_call: TRBJ1-5
cdr3_length: 14
v_call: TRBV2
d_call: TRBD1
clone_size: NA
cdr3_nt: TGTGCCAGCAGTCGGGACAGGGGAAATCAGCCCCAGCATTTT
cdr3_aa: CASSRDRGNQPQHF

j_call: TRBJ1-1
cdr3_length: 13
v_call: TRBV30
d_call: TRBD1
clone_size: few
cdr3_nt: TGTGCCTGGAGTGCCAGGGGGTGGACTGAAGCTTTCTTT
cdr3_aa: CAWSARGWTEAFF